The clone carrying this T cell receptor beta chain has more than one count but fewer than ten. The antigen is undetermined. With a far larger clone one base away, a read error is the likely cause. The data are from a study of regulatory T cells in long-lasting Graves disease. General observations from the study: There were preferences for TRBV28, TRBJ1-2 and TRBJ2-5 in persistent disease.

Assembly of TCR beta libraries relied on iRepertoire HTBI primers together with Arm-PCR of CDR3 regions. TCRdb re-analysed the multiplex PCR reads in MiXCR, keeping a single row per CDR3 protein. The sample contains fewer than 400,000 distinct CDR3 sequences, roughly a fifth of which appear only once. CDR3 length: 13 amino acids. The ends were cut back, 8 bases at V and 3 bases at J, with 14 bases in the middle. CDR1 SGHNT and CDR2 YENEEA come from the germline V gene. The time point here: persistent/refractory GD, antithyroid drugs over 5 years with positive TRAb. Following extraction of RNA from PBMCs, that RNA was used to make the TCR library.

Here the sequenced sample was peripheral blood mononuclear cells (PBMCs), taken when the disease was refractory, from a patient treated with antithyroid drugs. The source is a female donor with Graves disease. V usage is TRBV11-3 and J usage is TRBJ2-7; D not certain. The CDR3 loop is CASGLRHNYEQYF. In DNA form, the CDR3 reads TGTGCCAGCGGTTTACGGCATAACTACGAGCAGTACTTC.